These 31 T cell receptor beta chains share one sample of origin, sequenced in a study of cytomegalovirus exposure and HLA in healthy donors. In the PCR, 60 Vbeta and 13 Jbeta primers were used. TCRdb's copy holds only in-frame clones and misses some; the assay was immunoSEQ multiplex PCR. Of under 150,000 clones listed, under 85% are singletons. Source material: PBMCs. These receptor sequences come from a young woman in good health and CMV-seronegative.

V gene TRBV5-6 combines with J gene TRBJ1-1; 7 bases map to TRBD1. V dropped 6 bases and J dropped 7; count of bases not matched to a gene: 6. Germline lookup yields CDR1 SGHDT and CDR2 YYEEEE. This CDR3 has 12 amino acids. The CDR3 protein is CASTSNRGEAFF. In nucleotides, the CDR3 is TGTGCCAGCACCTCAAACAGGGGTGAAGCTTTCTTT.

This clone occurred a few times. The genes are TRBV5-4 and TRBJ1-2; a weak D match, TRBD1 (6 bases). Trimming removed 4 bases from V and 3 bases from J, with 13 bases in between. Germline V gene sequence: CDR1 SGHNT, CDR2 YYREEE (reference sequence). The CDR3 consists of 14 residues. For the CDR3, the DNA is TGTGCCAGCAGCCCCGGGACATATCACTATGGCTACACCTTC. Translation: CASSPGTYHYGYTF.

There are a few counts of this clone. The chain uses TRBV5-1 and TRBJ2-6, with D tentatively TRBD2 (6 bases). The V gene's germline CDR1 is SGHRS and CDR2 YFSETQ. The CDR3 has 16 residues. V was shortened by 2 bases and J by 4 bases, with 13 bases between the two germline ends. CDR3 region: CASSFWGDPGANVLTF. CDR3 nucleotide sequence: TGCGCCAGCAGCTTTTGGGGGGACCCCGGGGCCAACGTCCTGACTTTC.

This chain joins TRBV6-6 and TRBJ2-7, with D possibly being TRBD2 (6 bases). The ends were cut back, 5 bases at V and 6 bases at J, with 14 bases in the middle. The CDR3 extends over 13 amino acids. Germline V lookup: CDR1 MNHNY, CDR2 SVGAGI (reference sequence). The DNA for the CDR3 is TGTGCCAGCAGTCCCGGAGGGGTGAGCGAGCAGTACTTC. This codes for CASSPGGVSEQYF.

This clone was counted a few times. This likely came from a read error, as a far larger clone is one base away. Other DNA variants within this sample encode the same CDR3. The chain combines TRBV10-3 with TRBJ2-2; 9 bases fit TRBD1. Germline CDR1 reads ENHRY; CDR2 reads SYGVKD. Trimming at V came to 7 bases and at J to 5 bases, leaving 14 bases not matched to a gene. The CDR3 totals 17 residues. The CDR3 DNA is TGTGCCATCAATCAAGACCCCGGAGACAGGGGGACCGGGGAGCTGTTTTTT. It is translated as CAINQDPGDRGTGELFF.

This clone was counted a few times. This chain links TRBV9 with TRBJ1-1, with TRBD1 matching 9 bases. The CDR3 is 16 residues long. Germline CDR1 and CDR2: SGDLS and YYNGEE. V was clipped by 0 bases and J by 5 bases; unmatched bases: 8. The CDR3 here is CASSVVPTGGGTEAFF. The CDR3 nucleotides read TGTGCCAGCAGCGTAGTCCCGACAGGGGGAGGGACTGAAGCTTTCTTT. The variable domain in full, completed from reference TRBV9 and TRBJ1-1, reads DSGVTQTPKHLITATGQRVTLRCSPRSGDLSVYWYQQSLDQGLQFLIQYYNGEERAKGNILERFSAQQFPDLHSELNLSSLELGDSALYFCASSVVPTGGGTEAFFGQGTRLTVV.

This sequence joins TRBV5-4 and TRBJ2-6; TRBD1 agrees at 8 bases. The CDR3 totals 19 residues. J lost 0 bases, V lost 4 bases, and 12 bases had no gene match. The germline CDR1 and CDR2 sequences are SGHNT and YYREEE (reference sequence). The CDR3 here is CASSKRQGFPSSGANVLTF. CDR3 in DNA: TGTGCCAGCAGCAAAAGACAGGGGTTCCCCAGCTCTGGGGCCAACGTCCTGACTTTC. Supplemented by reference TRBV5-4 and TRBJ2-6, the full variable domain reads ETGVTQSPTHLIKTRGQQVTLRCSSQSGHNTVSWYQQALGQGPQFIFQYYREEENGRGNFPPRFSGLQFPNYSSELNVNALELDDSALYLCASSKRQGFPSSGANVLTFGAGSRLTVL.

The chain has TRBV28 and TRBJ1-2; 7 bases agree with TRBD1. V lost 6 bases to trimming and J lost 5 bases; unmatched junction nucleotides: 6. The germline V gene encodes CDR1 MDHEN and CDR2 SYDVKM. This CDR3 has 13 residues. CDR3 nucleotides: TGTGCCAGCAGATATACAGGGGTGTATGGCTACACCTTC. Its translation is CASRYTGVYGYTF.

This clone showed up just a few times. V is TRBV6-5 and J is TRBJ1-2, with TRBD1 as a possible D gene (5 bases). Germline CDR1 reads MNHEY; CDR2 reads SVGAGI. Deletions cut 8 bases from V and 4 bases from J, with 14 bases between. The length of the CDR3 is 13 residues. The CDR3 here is CASRMTAAYGYTF. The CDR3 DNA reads TGTGCCAGCCGGATGACAGCAGCCTATGGCTACACCTTC.

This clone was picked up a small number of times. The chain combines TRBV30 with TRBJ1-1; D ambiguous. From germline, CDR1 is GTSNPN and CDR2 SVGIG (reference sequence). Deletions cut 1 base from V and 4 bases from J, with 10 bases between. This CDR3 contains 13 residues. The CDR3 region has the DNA TGTGCCTGGAGTGGTCAGGTTATCACTGAAGCTTTCTTT. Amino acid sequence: CAWSGQVITEAFF.

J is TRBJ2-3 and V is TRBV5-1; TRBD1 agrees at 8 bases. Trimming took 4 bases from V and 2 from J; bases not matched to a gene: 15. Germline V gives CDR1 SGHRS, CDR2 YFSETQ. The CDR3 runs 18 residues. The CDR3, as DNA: TGCGCCAGCAGCGCGCCGGGACAGGCGCCCTTAATCACAGATACGCAGTATTTT. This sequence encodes CASSAPGQAPLITDTQYF.

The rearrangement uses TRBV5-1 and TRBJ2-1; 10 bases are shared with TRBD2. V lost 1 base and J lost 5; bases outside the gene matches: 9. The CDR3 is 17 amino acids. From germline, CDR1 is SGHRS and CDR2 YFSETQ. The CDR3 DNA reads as TGCGCCAGCAGCTTGATAAGCGGGGGGGCCGTGGACAATGAGCAGTTCTTC. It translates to CASSLISGGAVDNEQFF.

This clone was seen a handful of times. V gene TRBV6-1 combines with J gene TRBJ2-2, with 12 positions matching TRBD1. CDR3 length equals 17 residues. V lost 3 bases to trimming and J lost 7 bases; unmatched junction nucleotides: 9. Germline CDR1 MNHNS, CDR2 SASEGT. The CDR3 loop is CASSDPGQGARDGELFF. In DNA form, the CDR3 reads TGTGCCAGCAGTGACCCGGGACAGGGGGCGCGGGACGGGGAGCTGTTTTTT.

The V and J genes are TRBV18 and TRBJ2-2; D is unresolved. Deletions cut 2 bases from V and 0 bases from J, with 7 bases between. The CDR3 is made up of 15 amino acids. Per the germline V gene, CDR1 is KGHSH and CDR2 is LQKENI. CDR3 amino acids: CASSPGQSNTGELFF. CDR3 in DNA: TGTGCCAGCTCACCAGGGCAGTCGAACACCGGGGAGCTGTTTTTT.

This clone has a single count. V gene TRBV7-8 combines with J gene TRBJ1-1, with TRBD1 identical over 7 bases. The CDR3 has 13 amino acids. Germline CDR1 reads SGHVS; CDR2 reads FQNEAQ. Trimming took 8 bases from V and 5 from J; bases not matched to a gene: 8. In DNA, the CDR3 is TGTGCCAGCGTGGAGGGGGCAGGAACTGAAGCTTTCTTT. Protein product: CASVEGAGTEAFF.

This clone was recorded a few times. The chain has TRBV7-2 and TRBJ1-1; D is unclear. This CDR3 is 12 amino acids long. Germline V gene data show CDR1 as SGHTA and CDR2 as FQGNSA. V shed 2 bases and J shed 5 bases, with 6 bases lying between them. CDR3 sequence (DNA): TGTGCCAGCAGCTTAACGGGAACTGAAGCTTTCTTT. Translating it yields CASSLTGTEAFF.

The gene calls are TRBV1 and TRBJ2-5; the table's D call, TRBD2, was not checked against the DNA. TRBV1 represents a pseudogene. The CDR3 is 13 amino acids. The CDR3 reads CTSALAGRETQYF. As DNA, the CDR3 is TGCACCAGCGCGCTAGCGGGTCGAGAGACCCAGTACTTC.

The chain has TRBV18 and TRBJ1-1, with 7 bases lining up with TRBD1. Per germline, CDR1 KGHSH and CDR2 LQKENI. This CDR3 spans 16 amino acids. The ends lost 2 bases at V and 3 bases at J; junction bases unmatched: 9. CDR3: CASSPTVTGTHTEAFF. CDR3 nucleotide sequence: TGTGCCAGCTCACCAACTGTGACAGGGACTCACACTGAAGCTTTCTTT.

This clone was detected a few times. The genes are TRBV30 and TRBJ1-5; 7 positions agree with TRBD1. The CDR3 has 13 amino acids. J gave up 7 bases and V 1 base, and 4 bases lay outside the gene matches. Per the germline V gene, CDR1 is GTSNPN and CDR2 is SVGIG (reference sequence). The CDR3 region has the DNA TGTGCCTGGAGTGGGGGACAGCAACAGCCCCAGCATTTT. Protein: CAWSGGQQQPQHF. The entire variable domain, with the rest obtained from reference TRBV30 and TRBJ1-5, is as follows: SQTIHQWPATLVQPVGSPLSLECTVEGTSNPNLYWYRQAAGRGLQLLFYSVGIGQISSEVPQNLSASRPQDRQFILSSKKLLLSDSGFYLCAWSGGQQQPQHFGDGTRLSIL.

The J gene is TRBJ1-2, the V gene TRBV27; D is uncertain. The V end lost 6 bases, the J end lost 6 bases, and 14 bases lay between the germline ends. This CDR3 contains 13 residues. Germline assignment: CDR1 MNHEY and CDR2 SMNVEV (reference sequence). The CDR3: CASSPSNYDGYTF. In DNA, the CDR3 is TGTGCCAGCAGCCCCTCTAACTATGATGGCTACACCTTC.

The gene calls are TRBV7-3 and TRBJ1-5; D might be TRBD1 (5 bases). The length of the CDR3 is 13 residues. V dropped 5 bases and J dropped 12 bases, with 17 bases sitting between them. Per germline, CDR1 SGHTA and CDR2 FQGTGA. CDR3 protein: CASSPSGREVQHF. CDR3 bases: TGTGCCAGCAGCCCATCGGGCAGGGAGGTCCAGCATTTT.

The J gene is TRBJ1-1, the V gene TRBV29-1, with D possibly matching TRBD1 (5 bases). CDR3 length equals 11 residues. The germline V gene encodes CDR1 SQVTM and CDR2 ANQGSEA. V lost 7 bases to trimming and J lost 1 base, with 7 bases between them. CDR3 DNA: TGCAGCGGGGGGGGGAACACTGAAGCTTTCTTT. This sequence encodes CSGGGNTEAFF.

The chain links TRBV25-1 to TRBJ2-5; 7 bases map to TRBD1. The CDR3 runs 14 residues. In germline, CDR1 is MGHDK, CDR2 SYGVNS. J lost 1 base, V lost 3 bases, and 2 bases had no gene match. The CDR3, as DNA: TGTGCCAGCAGTGATGACAGGGTCCAAGAGACCCAGTACTTC. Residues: CASSDDRVQETQYF.

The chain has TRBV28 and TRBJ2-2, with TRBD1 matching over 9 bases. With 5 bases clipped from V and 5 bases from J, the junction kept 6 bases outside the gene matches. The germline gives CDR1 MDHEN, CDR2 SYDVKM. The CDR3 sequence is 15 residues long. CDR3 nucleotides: TGTGCCAGCAGTCCACAGGGGGCGCGGACCGGGGAGCTGTTTTTT. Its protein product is CASSPQGARTGELFF.

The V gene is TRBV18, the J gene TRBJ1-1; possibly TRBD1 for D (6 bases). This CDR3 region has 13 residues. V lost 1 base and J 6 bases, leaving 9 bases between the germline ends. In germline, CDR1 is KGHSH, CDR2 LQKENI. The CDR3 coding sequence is TGTGCCAGCTCACCACTGGACAGCTCTGAAGCTTTCTTT. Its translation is CASSPLDSSEAFF.

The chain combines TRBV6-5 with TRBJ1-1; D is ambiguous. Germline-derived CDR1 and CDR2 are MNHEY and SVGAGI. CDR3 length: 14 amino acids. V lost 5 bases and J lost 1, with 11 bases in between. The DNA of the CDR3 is TGTGCCAGCAGTCCTCCAGGTCAGAACACTGAAGCTTTCTTT. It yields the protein CASSPPGQNTEAFF.

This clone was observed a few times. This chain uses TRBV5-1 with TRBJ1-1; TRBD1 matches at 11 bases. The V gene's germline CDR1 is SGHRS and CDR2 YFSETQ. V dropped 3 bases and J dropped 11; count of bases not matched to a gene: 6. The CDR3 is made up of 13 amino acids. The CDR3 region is CASSSGTGGLAFF. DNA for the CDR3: TGCGCCAGCAGCTCCGGGACAGGGGGTTTGGCTTTCTTT.

The CDR3 DNA reads as TGTGCCAGCAGCGGTTTCCTTCGCCGCGGCTCTGGGGCCAACGTCCTGACTTTC. Amino acids: CASSGFLRRGSGANVLTF. The rearrangement uses TRBV9 and TRBJ2-6; D is undetermined. Between the trimmed V and J ends, which lost 3 bases and 0 bases, there was a span of 16 bases. This CDR3 contains 18 residues. Germline V gene lookup returns CDR1 SGDLS and CDR2 YYNGEE.

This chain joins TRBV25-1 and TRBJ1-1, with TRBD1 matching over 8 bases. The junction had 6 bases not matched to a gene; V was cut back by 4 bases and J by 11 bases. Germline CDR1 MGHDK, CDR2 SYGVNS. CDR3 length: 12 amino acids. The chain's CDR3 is CASSGTGFEAFF. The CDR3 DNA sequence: TGTGCCAGCAGTGGGACAGGGTTTGAGGCTTTCTTT. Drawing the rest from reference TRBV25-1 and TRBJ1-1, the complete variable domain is EADIYQTPRYLVIGTGKKITLECSQTMGHDKMYWYQQDPGMELHLIHYSYGVNSTEKGDLSSESTVSRIRTEHFPLTLESARPSHTSQYLCASSGTGFEAFFGQGTRLTVV.

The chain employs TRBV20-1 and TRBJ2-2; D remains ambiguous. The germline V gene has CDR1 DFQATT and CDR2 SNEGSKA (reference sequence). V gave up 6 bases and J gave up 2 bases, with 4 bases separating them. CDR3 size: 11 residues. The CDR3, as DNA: TGCAGTGCAGCAAACACCGGGGAGCTGTTTTTT. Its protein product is CSAANTGELFF.

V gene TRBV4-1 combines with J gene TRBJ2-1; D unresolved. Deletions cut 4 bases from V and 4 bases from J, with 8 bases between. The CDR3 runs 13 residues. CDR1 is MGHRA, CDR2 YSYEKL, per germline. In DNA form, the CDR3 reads TGCGCCAGCAGCCCATTACAGTACAATGAGCAGTTCTTC. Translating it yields CASSPLQYNEQFF.